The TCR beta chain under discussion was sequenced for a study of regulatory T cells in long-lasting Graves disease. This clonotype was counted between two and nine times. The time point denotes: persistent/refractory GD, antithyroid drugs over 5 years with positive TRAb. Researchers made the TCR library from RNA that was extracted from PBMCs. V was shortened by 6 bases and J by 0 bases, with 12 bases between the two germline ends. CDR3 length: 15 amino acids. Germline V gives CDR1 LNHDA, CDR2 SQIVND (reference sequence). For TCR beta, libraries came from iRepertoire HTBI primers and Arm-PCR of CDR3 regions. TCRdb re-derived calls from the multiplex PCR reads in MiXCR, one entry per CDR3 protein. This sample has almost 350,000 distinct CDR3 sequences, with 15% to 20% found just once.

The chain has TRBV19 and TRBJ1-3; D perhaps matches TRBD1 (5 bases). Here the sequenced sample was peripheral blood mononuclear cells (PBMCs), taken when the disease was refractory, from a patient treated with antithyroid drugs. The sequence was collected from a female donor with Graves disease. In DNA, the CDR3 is TGTGCCAGTAGGAGAGACAGAGCCTCTGGAAACACCATATATTTT. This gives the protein CASRRDRASGNTIYF. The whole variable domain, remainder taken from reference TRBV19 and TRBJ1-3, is DGGITQSPKYLFRKEGQNVTLSCEQNLNHDAMYWYRQDPGQGLRLIYYSQIVNDFQKGDIAEGYSVSREKKESFPLTVTSAQKNPTAFYLCASRRDRASGNTIYFGEGSWLTVV.